This TCR beta chain stems from a study of blood T cell repertoires in COVID-19 (dated by TCRdb to about 2020). Regarding the research as a whole: The collaborator samples originated in the United States, Italy and Spain and spanned the acute and convalescent phases of COVID-19. The prospective study material was composed of cDNA or gDNA derived from T cells, B-cell-depleted T cells, or PBMCs. HLA class I and class II types, where available, came from metadata supplied by the sample provider rather than from assay-based typing. A freely available public database, intended as a resource for researchers studying the immune response to SARS-CoV-2, is where the repertoires were released. Samples were obtained from the ongoing ImmuneRACE study (first 160 participants) and from 1,254 subjects provided by 6 global collaborators. The sample metadata nearly always contained a de-identified subject ID, COVID-19 status, age in years and sex. Subjects who had been exposed to COVID-19, were actively infected with it, or had recovered from it provided the deeply sampled blood TCRbeta repertoires that made up the dataset. General findings and caveats noted by the study authors: The quantity of clinical and demographic metadata differed by source and by participant and was supplied without curation.

TCRbeta CDR3 regions were amplified from genomic DNA using the immunoSEQ Assay, a bias-controlled multiplex PCR. The original methods were these. The number of nucleated cells in each sample was estimated from the amplification of reference gene primers within the assay. To quantify the absolute abundance of each unique TCRbeta CDR3 rearrangement, sequence reads were collapsed and filtered. Productive Simpson clonality was computed per sample as the square root of Simpson's diversity index over productive rearrangements. Entries here come from immuneACCESS through TCRdb and include only in-frame sequences with V and J called. Some clones fail to appear in such tables; in the studies checked, an unresolved V gene covers under half of the shortfall, and the cause of the remainder is unknown. V, J and clone size were drawn from that table, and D and trimming were deduced from the DNA. For this sample there are 50,000 or so clones; roughly four fifths appear just once. The biggest ten clones account for 7.3% of the sample.

There are 14 amino acids in the CDR3, from cysteine to phenylalanine inclusive. Only CDR3 DNA is held: 42 bases, read in frame from base 1. V is pared back by 6 bases and J by 1 base, with 13 bases lying between the germline termini. CDR1 is given as SGDLS and CDR2 as YYNGEE, both from the germline V gene. Comment on this clone: Its antigen has not been determined. No much larger clonotype is one base removed from it; base qualities were not supplied.

The collaborating institutions used their own protocols to collect whole blood in K2EDTA tubes. For TCRbeta analysis, collaborators shipped samples in one of three forms: frozen whole blood, isolated PBMCs, or DNA extracted from either of those sample types. Source material: peripheral blood. The rearrangement joined TRBV9 to TRBJ1-1; tentative D gene TRBD1, with 5 bases matching. The receptor comes from a man aged 35-49 years with acute or convalescent COVID-19. The base sequence is TGTGCCAGCACCAGGGACTTCAGGAACACTGAAGCTTTCTTT. The encoded protein is CASTRDFRNTEAFF.